The source of this T cell receptor beta chain is a study of blood T cell repertoires in COVID-19. Germline V gene lookup returns CDR1 SEHNR and CDR2 FQNEAQ (reference sequence). The CDR3 loop spans 17 amino acids. Losses at the gene ends were 1 base for V and 1 base for J; bases not matched to a gene: 4. Repertoires were generated with immunoSEQ multiplex PCR, while TCRdb's copy carries only in-frame clones and drops some. The table lists about 250,000 clones, around 82% of them singletons. The V gene is TRBV7-9, the J gene TRBJ1-3; 10 positions agree with TRBD1. Sequenced input: PBMCs or T cells enriched from blood (not recorded which). The sequence derives from a man in his fifties who had recovered from COVID-19. CDR3: CASSLGDRGRSGNTIYF. CDR3 sequence (DNA): TGTGCCAGCAGCTTAGGGGACAGGGGACGGTCTGGAAACACCATATATTTT.